The TCR beta chain described here comes from a study of blood T cell repertoires in COVID-19. Overall study context: Sites across the United States, Italy and Spain contributed samples from acute and convalescent COVID-19. PBMCs, B-cell-depleted T cells, or T cells were the source of the cDNA or gDNA that made up the material.

Seattle-derived patients entered the study during active infection and were followed longitudinally. Germline values: CDR1 MRHNA, CDR2 SNTAGT. The V and J ends lost 2 bases and 8 bases respectively, with 16 bases between them. CDR3 length equals 15 residues. The repertoire was sequenced with immunoSEQ multiplex PCR; TCRdb's copy has only in-frame clones and lacks some. The table has a few hundred thousand clones, around 91% seen once. The TCR sequence derives from a woman aged 60 to 75 with COVID-19, enrolled during active disease. The sequencing sample was made of peripheral blood. The chain has TRBV6-4 and TRBJ1-3, with D uncertain. The CDR3 nucleotides are TGTGCCAGCAGTGACCTACCCTATTTTTACGACACCATATATTTT. This translates into CASSDLPYFYDTIYF.